Listed below are T cell receptor beta chains from one sample, sequenced in a study of cytomegalovirus exposure and HLA in healthy donors. Only in-frame clones appear in the TCRdb table, and some are missing; sequencing was by immunoSEQ multiplex PCR. This table has 85,000 to 100,000 clones, around nine tenths appearing once. Material: PBMCs. These receptors came from a man aged 25 to 40 in good health and CMV-seropositive. CDR3s include the opening cysteine and the closing phenylalanine or tryptophan. Fields, in order: V gene, CDR3 length, D gene, clone size, J gene, CDR3 protein, CDR3 DNA. D genes are given only for firm matches. Only some rows state a clone size, as once, few, many or a class for expanded clones.

>TRBV7-6|15|TRBD1|-|TRBJ2-7
CASSQPGQGVSEQYF
TGTGCCAGCAGCCAACCGGGACAGGGGGTAAGCGAGCAGTACTTC
>TRBV19|16|TRBD2|-|TRBJ2-3
CASSKVGGTNTDTQYF
TGTGCCAGTAGCAAAGTAGGCGGGACTAACACAGATACGCAGTATTTT
>TRBV10-1|13|-|-|TRBJ2-7
CASAISSSYEQYF
TGCGCCAGCGCTATTTCGAGCTCCTACGAGCAGTACTTC
>TRBV4-1|16|TRBD1|-|TRBJ1-4
CASSQIMGQANEKLFF
TGCGCCAGCAGCCAAATTATGGGACAGGCTAATGAAAAACTGTTTTTT
>TRBV10-1|13|TRBD1|-|TRBJ2-5
CASSGNRGKAQYF
TGCGCCAGCAGTGGGAACAGGGGGAAGGCCCAGTACTTC
>TRBV28|12|TRBD2|-|TRBJ2-7
CASSSGPYEQYF
TGTGCCAGCTCTAGCGGGCCCTACGAGCAGTACTTC
>TRBV7-3|14|-|-|TRBJ2-7
CASSLKHGAYEQYF
TGTGCCAGCAGCTTAAAACACGGGGCCTACGAGCAGTACTTC
>TRBV11-3|13|TRBD1|once|TRBJ2-1
CASSLGTGSEQFF
TGTGCCAGCAGCTTAGGGACAGGGAGTGAGCAGTTCTTC
>TRBV5-1|17|TRBD2|-|TRBJ2-3
CASSTTGTSGSGDTQYF
TGCGCCAGCAGCACTACCGGGACTAGCGGGAGTGGAGATACGCAGTATTTT
>TRBV29-1|16|TRBD2|-|TRBJ2-1
CSVAESGTSGYNEQFF
TGCAGCGTTGCCGAATCCGGGACTAGCGGCTACAATGAGCAGTTCTTC
>TRBV5-4|17|TRBD2|-|TRBJ2-7
CASSLGLAGGPNYEQYF
TGTGCCAGCAGCTTGGGACTAGCGGGAGGACCAAACTACGAGCAGTACTTC
>TRBV19|14|TRBD2|-|TRBJ2-1
CASGSGSVYNEQFF
TGTGCCAGTGGCAGCGGGAGTGTTTACAATGAGCAGTTCTTC
>TRBV5-6|14|-|-|TRBJ1-1
CASTRARGNTEAFF
TGTGCCAGCACCCGGGCGCGGGGGAACACTGAAGCTTTCTTT
>TRBV7-9|15|TRBD2|-|TRBJ2-1
CASSPSVAGGGEQFF
TGTGCCAGCAGCCCTAGTGTAGCGGGAGGCGGTGAGCAGTTCTTC
>TRBV7-9|16|TRBD1|once|TRBJ2-3
CASSTWTDREPDTQYF
TGTGCCAGCAGCACCTGGACGGACAGGGAACCAGATACGCAGTATTTT
>TRBV13|15|-|-|TRBJ2-3
CASSLKISGTDTQYF
TGTGCCAGCAGCTTAAAGATCTCGGGCACAGATACGCAGTATTTT
>TRBV28|14|-|-|TRBJ1-5
CASRRGYSNQPQHF
TGTGCCAGCAGGCGTGGTTATAGCAATCAGCCCCAGCATTTT
>TRBV28|19|TRBD2|-|TRBJ2-1
CASSLPSRLAGGPVNEQFF
TGTGCCAGCAGTTTACCCTCACGACTAGCGGGAGGGCCGGTCAATGAGCAGTTCTTC
>TRBV27|14|-|-|TRBJ1-4
CASSSAGQYEKLFF
TGTGCCAGCAGTTCCGCAGGGCAGTATGAAAAACTGTTTTTT
>TRBV4-2|17|TRBD2|-|TRBJ2-3
CASSRGGASPVADTQYF
TGTGCCAGCAGCCGGGGAGGGGCTAGCCCAGTGGCAGATACGCAGTATTTT
>TRBV5-1|15|TRBD2|few|TRBJ2-2
CASSFAGGEGGELFF
TGCGCCAGCAGCTTCGCGGGAGGGGAAGGCGGGGAGCTGTTTTTT
>TRBV13|15|-|-|TRBJ2-6
CASSAPGSGANVLTF
TGTGCCAGCAGCGCCCCGGGGTCTGGGGCCAACGTCCTGACTTTC
>TRBV19|15|TRBD2|-|TRBJ2-7
CASSIGTSGSHEQYF
TGTGCCAGTAGTATAGGTACTAGCGGGAGCCACGAGCAGTACTTC
>TRBV7-9|15|-|-|TRBJ1-1
CASSHPARGNTEAFF
TGTGCCAGCAGCCACCCCGCTCGGGGGAACACTGAAGCTTTCTTT